This entry lists 8 T cell receptor beta chains sequenced from one sample in a study of control samples from healthy donors and cancer patients. Assay: immunoSEQ multiplex PCR; the TCRdb copy retains only in-frame clones and omits some. The sample has 150,000 to 200,000 clones, about 93% seen once. What was sequenced was blood. The receptors were sampled from a man aged 18 to 29 in good health.

This clone was recorded only once. The rearrangement links TRBV2 to TRBJ1-5; 8 nucleotides align to TRBD1. V shed 4 bases and J 2 bases; nucleotides not matched to a gene: 13. The CDR3 is made up of 18 amino acids. CDR1 SNHLY and CDR2 FYNNEI come from the germline V gene. In DNA form, the CDR3 reads TGTGCCAGCAGTGCTACGGCAGGGGGCGGGAAAGGCAATCAGCCCCAGCATTTT. Translated: CASSATAGGGKGNQPQHF. Full variable domain (remainder filled in from reference TRBV2 and TRBJ1-5): EPEVTQTPSHQVTQMGQEVILRCVPISNHLYFYWYRQILGQKVEFLVSFYNNEISEKSEIFDDQFSVERPDGSNFTLKIRSTKLEDSAMYFCASSATAGGGKGNQPQHFGDGTRLSIL.

This clone was seen just once. V gene TRBV5-1 combines with J gene TRBJ1-2, with D unresolved. The V and J ends lost 2 bases and 0 bases respectively, with 17 bases between them. This CDR3 is 17 amino acids long. Per the germline V gene, CDR1 is SGHRS and CDR2 is YFSETQ. Here the CDR3 reads CASSLGDGTTSNYGYTF. CDR3 DNA sequence: TGCGCCAGCAGCTTAGGAGACGGCACTACATCTAACTATGGCTACACCTTC.

V gene TRBV12-3 or TRBV12-4 combines with J gene TRBJ1-2; no clear D. Trimming removed 3 bases at V and 7 bases at J, with 9 bases between. The CDR3 covers 12 residues. The CDR3 loop reads CASSLTRGGYTF. DNA for the CDR3: TGTGCCAGCAGTTTGACGCGGGGTGGCTACACCTTC.

This clone came up once. This chain uses TRBV29-1 with TRBJ2-7, with TRBD1 matching over 7 bases. J lost 6 bases, V lost 5 bases, and 16 bases had no gene match. Germline CDR1 reads SQVTM; CDR2 reads ANQGSEA. The CDR3 covers 15 residues. CDR3 sequence: CSVLYLGTVGPEQYF. The CDR3 nucleotides read TGCAGCGTTCTTTACCTAGGGACAGTCGGGCCCGAGCAGTACTTC.

V and J are TRBV2 and TRBJ1-1, with TRBD1 matching over 8 bases. The germline V gene encodes CDR1 SNHLY and CDR2 FYNNEI. CDR3 size: 14 residues. V lost 6 bases to trimming and J lost 3 bases; unmatched junction nucleotides: 6. The DNA of the CDR3 is TGTGCCAGCAGCGGACAGGGCCTCGACACTGAAGCTTTCTTT. It yields the protein CASSGQGLDTEAFF. The full variable domain, rest sourced from reference TRBV2 and TRBJ1-1, is EPEVTQTPSHQVTQMGQEVILRCVPISNHLYFYWYRQILGQKVEFLVSFYNNEISEKSEIFDDQFSVERPDGSNFTLKIRSTKLEDSAMYFCASSGQGLDTEAFFGQGTRLTVV.

The CDR3, as DNA: TGTGCCTGGAGTGGGCAGGGGGTTGGTAATTCACCCCTCCACTTT. Its protein product is CAWSGQGVGNSPLHF. This rearrangement joins TRBV30 to TRBJ1-6; 7 bases align to TRBD1. V lost 1 base to trimming and J lost 6 bases; unmatched junction nucleotides: 6. The CDR3 consists of 15 residues. The germline V gene has CDR1 GTSNPN and CDR2 SVGIG (reference sequence).

J is TRBJ1-6 and V is TRBV4-1, with a weak D call TRBD1 (5 bases). This CDR3 has 14 amino acids. Trimming left V 4 bases short and J 6 bases short, with 10 bases between. Per germline, CDR1 MGHRA and CDR2 YSYEKL. Here the CDR3 DNA reads TGCGCCAGCAGCCGGGGCAGCTTTAATTCACCCCTCCACTTT. It encodes CASSRGSFNSPLHF.

This chain uses TRBV18 with TRBJ1-3, with a weak D call TRBD1 (5 bases). Germline V gives CDR1 KGHSH, CDR2 LQKENI. V was trimmed by 3 bases and J by 2 bases, leaving 11 bases between them. This CDR3 has 15 residues. CDR3 sequence (DNA): TGTGCCAGCTCACCTTTCCCGGGGGCTGGAAACACCATATATTTT. Translating it yields CASSPFPGAGNTIYF.